The 28 T cell receptor beta chains below were found in one sample sequenced in a study of blood T cells in healthy people across ages. Primers used in a second PCR of about 6 to 11 cycles were a sample-barcoded 5' primer and a J-beta primer mix. TCRdb reprocessed the 5' RACE reads via MiXCR and lists one record per CDR3 protein. This table has about 580,000 distinct CDR3 sequences, less than 60% appearing once. Sequencing was performed on blood. The receptors here all came from a man older than 75 in good health.

This sequence joins TRBV15 and TRBJ2-7, with a possible D match to TRBD2 (6 bases). Looked up from germline, CDR1 is LNHNV and CDR2 is YYDKDF (reference sequence). There are 13 residues in the CDR3. V was cut by 0 bases and J by 6 bases, with 9 bases left in between. The CDR3 loop reads CATSRDQGGEQYF. The CDR3 DNA is TGTGCCACCAGCAGAGACCAGGGAGGCGAGCAGTACTTC.

The genes are TRBV20-1 and TRBJ2-7, with 9 bases fitting TRBD1. The CDR3 loop spans 12 amino acids. Trimming cost V 2 bases and J 6 bases; bases outside gene matches: 2. Germline CDR1 is DFQATT and CDR2 is SNEGSKA (reference sequence). CDR3: CSARLDRGEQYF. DNA for the CDR3: TGCAGTGCTAGACTGGACAGGGGCGAGCAGTACTTC.

A few counts support this clonotype. This chain connects TRBV9 to TRBJ2-1; D unresolved. The V end was cut by 0 bases, the J end by 5 bases, with 9 bases between. CDR3 length: 14 residues. Germline CDR1 and CDR2: SGDLS and YYNGEE. The CDR3 region has the DNA TGTGCCAGCAGCGTAGTTGCCCAGAACAATGAGCAGTTCTTC. Residues: CASSVVAQNNEQFF.

This clonotype was found a few times. This chain connects TRBV7-2 to TRBJ2-1; TRBD2 matches at 11 bases. The V and J ends lost 0 bases and 7 bases, in that order; junction bases with no gene match: 5. Germline V CDR1 and CDR2: SGHTA, FQGNSA. The CDR3 has 16 amino acids. CDR3 protein: CASSLAGTSGQNEQFF. CDR3 DNA: TGTGCCAGCAGCTTAGCGGGGACTAGCGGACAAAATGAGCAGTTCTTC.

The chain joins TRBV7-2 to TRBJ2-3; D gene unclear. This CDR3 is 14 amino acids long. V lost 0 bases, J lost 2 bases, and 6 bases lay in between. CDR1 SGHTA and CDR2 FQGNSA come from the germline V gene. This CDR3 is CASSLAQHTDTQYF. CDR3 coding DNA: TGTGCCAGCAGCTTAGCTCAGCACACAGATACGCAGTATTTT.

The chain links TRBV28 to TRBJ2-5; 9 bases match TRBD2. The DNA matches TRBJ2-7 better at its end, which makes the J call doubtful. The length of the CDR3 is 14 residues. Germline V CDR1 and CDR2: MDHEN, SYDVKM. CDR3 in amino acids: CASRTPLAGNEQYF. DNA of the CDR3: TGTGCCAGCAGGACCCCCCTAGCGGGAAACGAGCAGTACTTC.

The genes are TRBV4-3 and TRBJ1-2, with unresolved D. Germline CDR1 is LGHNA and CDR2 is YSLEER. The CDR3 consists of 15 residues. Trimming left V 0 bases short and J 4 bases short, with 12 bases between. Here the CDR3 reads CASSQDPGEGYGYTF. The CDR3 region has the DNA TGCGCCAGCAGCCAAGACCCCGGCGAGGGCTATGGCTACACCTTC.

This clonotype turned up a few times. The V and J genes are TRBV10-3 and TRBJ2-3; a weak D match, TRBD2 (5 bases). The germline V gene encodes CDR1 ENHRY and CDR2 SYGVKD. Trimming stripped 4 bases from V and 8 bases from J, with 13 bases between. The CDR3 spans 13 residues. CDR3 DNA: TGTGCCATCAGTGGGGCCGACGGAGGTACGCAGTATTTT. This codes for CAISGADGGTQYF.

The V gene is TRBV27, the J gene TRBJ1-2; the match to TRBD1 covers 7 bases. Germline values: CDR1 MNHEY, CDR2 SMNVEV (reference sequence). This CDR3 contains 17 residues. After removal of 1 base from V and 3 bases from J, the junction contained 11 bases not matched to a gene. This CDR3 is CASSLFSSGQTYYGYTF. CDR3 nucleotides: TGTGCCAGCAGTTTATTTAGTTCGGGACAGACTTACTATGGCTACACCTTC.

This chain uses TRBV5-1 with TRBJ1-1, with D possibly matching TRBD1 (5 bases). The CDR3 runs to 14 residues. Germline-derived CDR1 and CDR2 are SGHRS and YFSETQ. V was trimmed by 6 bases and J by 2 bases, leaving 14 bases between them. The chain's CDR3 is CASTINGGNTEAFF. CDR3 nucleotide sequence: TGCGCCAGCACCATTAACGGGGGAAACACTGAAGCTTTCTTT.

The genes are TRBV6-2 or TRBV6-3 and TRBJ2-1; D tentatively reads TRBD1 or TRBD2 (5 bases each). This CDR3 spans 12 amino acids. Germline lookup yields CDR1 MNHEY and CDR2 SVGEGT. V dropped 10 bases and J dropped 4 bases, with 11 bases sitting between them. CDR3 loop: CATGREYNEQFF. DNA of the CDR3: TGTGCCACCGGCAGGGAGTACAATGAGCAGTTCTTC.

V is TRBV6-5 and J is TRBJ1-2; 9 positions match TRBD1. The V segment lost 2 bases and the J segment 8 bases; nucleotides outside the gene matches: 9. Germline V gene lookup returns CDR1 MNHEY and CDR2 SVGAGI. CDR3 length: 15 amino acids. This chain's CDR3 is CASSYETGGATGYTF. In DNA, the CDR3 is TGTGCCAGCAGTTACGAAACAGGGGGCGCGACAGGCTACACCTTC.

This clonotype was picked up a small number of times. This sequence joins TRBV5-4 and TRBJ2-3; 7 nucleotides line up with TRBD2. The V and J ends lost 2 bases and 0 bases, in that order; junction bases with no gene match: 6. CDR1 SGHNT and CDR2 YYREEE come from the germline V gene (reference sequence). The CDR3 runs to 16 residues. The CDR3 here is CASSFAASGSTDTQYF. As DNA, the CDR3 is TGTGCCAGCAGCTTTGCGGCTAGCGGAAGCACAGATACGCAGTATTTT.

This clonotype was seen a handful of times. The CDR3 spells CASSTSDRGYNEQFF. CDR3 bases: TGTGCCAGCAGCACGTCGGACAGGGGCTACAATGAGCAGTTCTTC. The chain is built from TRBV9 and TRBJ2-1; TRBD1 aligns across 9 bases. V was pared by 4 bases and J by 3 bases, with 5 bases of the junction left unmatched. The CDR3 length is 15 residues. Germline CDR1 and CDR2: SGDLS and YYNGEE. The full variable domain, with the rest looked up from reference TRBV9 and TRBJ2-1, is DSGVTQTPKHLITATGQRVTLRCSPRSGDLSVYWYQQSLDQGLQFLIQYYNGEERAKGNILERFSAQQFPDLHSELNLSSLELGDSALYFCASSTSDRGYNEQFFGPGTRLTVL.

The genes are TRBV6-2 or TRBV6-3 and TRBJ1-2; D may be TRBD1 (5 bases). V was pared by 0 bases and J by 4 bases, with 6 bases between. This CDR3 has 13 amino acids. Looked up from germline, CDR1 is MNHEY and CDR2 is SVGEGT. The CDR3 here is CASSYSGTYGYTF. The CDR3 DNA is TGTGCCAGCAGTTACTCAGGGACCTATGGCTACACCTTC.

This chain uses TRBV11-2 with TRBJ2-3, with 7 bases identical to TRBD2. CDR1 and CDR2 from the germline V gene are SGHAT and FQNNGV. The junction had 10 bases not matched to a gene; V was cut back by 1 base and J by 0 bases. The CDR3 extends over 18 amino acids. CDR3 in amino acids: CASSLVLLRGGSTDTQYF. In nucleotides, the CDR3 is TGTGCCAGCAGCTTAGTACTGTTGCGCGGGGGAAGCACAGATACGCAGTATTTT. Combining the CDR3 with reference TRBV11-2 and TRBJ2-3 gives the whole variable domain EAGVAQSPRYKIIEKRQSVAFWCNPISGHATLYWYQQILGQGPKLLIQFQNNGVVDDSQLPKDRFSAERLKGVDSTLKIQPAKLEDSAVYLCASSLVLLRGGSTDTQYFGPGTRLTVL.

To note about this clonotype: This may come from a read error, since a much larger clone is one base off. The chain carries TRBV7-9 and TRBJ1-2; 9 nucleotides line up with TRBD1. CDR1 and CDR2 from the germline V gene are SEHNR and FQNEAQ (reference sequence). The V and J ends lost 7 bases and 4 bases, in that order; junction bases with no gene match: 13. The CDR3 spans 16 residues. The CDR3 spells CASNSPSGQGSYGYTF. In DNA, the CDR3 is TGTGCCAGCAACTCCCCCTCGGGACAGGGAAGCTATGGCTACACCTTC.

A few counts support this clonotype. V and J are TRBV9 and TRBJ1-2, with TRBD1 as a possible D gene (5 bases). Germline V CDR1 and CDR2: SGDLS, YYNGEE. The CDR3 loop spans 15 amino acids. Deletions cut 0 bases from V and 4 bases from J, with 13 bases between. The CDR3 coding sequence is TGTGCCAGCAGCGTAGGGGGGACCGAAGGCTATGGCTACACCTTC. This encodes CASSVGGTEGYGYTF. Looking up the rest from reference TRBV9 and TRBJ1-2 gives the full variable domain: DSGVTQTPKHLITATGQRVTLRCSPRSGDLSVYWYQQSLDQGLQFLIQYYNGEERAKGNILERFSAQQFPDLHSELNLSSLELGDSALYFCASSVGGTEGYGYTFGSGTRLTVV.

CDR3 bases: TGTGCCAGCAGCTTAGACGGCAGACAGAACACTGAAGCTTTCTTT. This encodes CASSLDGRQNTEAFF. The chain employs TRBV7-9 and TRBJ1-1; no firm D call. V was clipped by 1 base and J by 1 base, with 10 bases between them. This CDR3 is built from 15 residues. The germline gives CDR1 SEHNR, CDR2 FQNEAQ (reference sequence).

The chain employs TRBV7-9 and TRBJ1-2; possibly TRBD1 for D (5 bases). V lost 1 base, J lost 5 bases, and 14 bases lay in between. This CDR3 spans 15 amino acids. Germline CDR1 and CDR2: SEHNR and FQNEAQ (reference sequence). CDR3 in amino acids: CASSLVGPGGYGYTF. The CDR3, as DNA: TGTGCCAGCAGCTTAGTCGGTCCCGGGGGTTATGGCTACACCTTC. The full variable domain, rest sourced from reference TRBV7-9 and TRBJ1-2, is DTGVSQNPRHKITKRGQNVTFRCDPISEHNRLYWYRQTLGQGPEFLTYFQNEAQLEKSRLLSDRFSAERPKGSFSTLEIQRTEQGDSAMYLCASSLVGPGGYGYTFGSGTRLTVV.

The chain is built from TRBV9 and TRBJ1-4; no clear D. This CDR3 spans 15 amino acids. Germline CDR1 SGDLS, CDR2 YYNGEE. The ends were cut back, 0 bases at V and 8 bases at J, with 14 bases in the middle. The CDR3 bases are TGTGCCAGCAGCGTAGGGGAAGGGATGGGCGAAAAACTGTTTTTT. It encodes CASSVGEGMGEKLFF.

This clonotype was seen a few times. The J gene is TRBJ2-7, the V gene TRBV20-1; D is uncertain. The J call could be wrong; TRBJ2-5 is a better fit for the DNA end. The CDR3 sequence is 14 residues long. Germline CDR1 is DFQATT and CDR2 is SNEGSKA (reference sequence). The CDR3 sequence: CSARDGQTQETQYF. CDR3 DNA sequence: TGCAGTGCTAGAGATGGGCAGACCCAAGAGACCCAGTACTTC.

V is TRBV6-1 and J is TRBJ2-3; 13 bases line up with TRBD2. The length of the CDR3 is 15 residues. Germline trimming cut 6 bases from V and 3 bases from J; bases unmatched to any gene: 3. Germline V CDR1 and CDR2: MNHNS, SASEGT. The CDR3 DNA follows: TGTGCCAGCAGGACGACTAGCGGGAGGACAGATACGCAGTATTTT. Protein: CASRTTSGRTDTQYF.

This sequence joins TRBV6-6 and TRBJ1-4; weak D call: TRBD1 (6 bases). The CDR3 runs 16 residues. Germline V lookup: CDR1 MNHNY, CDR2 SVGAGI (reference sequence). Trimming left V 5 bases short and J 3 bases short, with 16 bases between. CDR3 DNA: TGTGCCAGCAGTGGACAGCCCGTTAGCGCTAATGAAAAACTGTTTTTT. It translates to CASSGQPVSANEKLFF.

V usage is TRBV19 and J usage is TRBJ1-2; 7 bases agree with TRBD1. Trimming took 7 bases from V and 2 from J; bases not matched to a gene: 7. Germline values: CDR1 LNHDA, CDR2 SQIVND (reference sequence). The CDR3 has 14 amino acids. CDR3 bases: TGTGCCAGTAATGGACAGGCGTCCAACTATGGCTACACCTTC. The encoded protein is CASNGQASNYGYTF.

The chain carries TRBV27 and TRBJ2-2; 10 positions agree with TRBD1. CDR3 length: 16 amino acids. CDR1 is MNHEY, CDR2 SMNVEV, per germline (reference sequence). Trimming cost V 4 bases and J 6 bases; bases outside gene matches: 8. CDR3 region: CASSSQTGGGPGELFF. Here the CDR3 DNA reads TGTGCCAGCAGTTCCCAGACAGGGGGCGGTCCCGGGGAGCTGTTTTTT.

The rearrangement links TRBV5-1 to TRBJ2-1; D is unclear. V lost 4 bases and J lost 0, with 11 bases in between. CDR1 and CDR2 (germline): SGHRS, YFSETQ. This CDR3 has 15 amino acids. CDR3 coding DNA: TGCGCCAGCAGCCAACCCACGAGCTCCTACAATGAGCAGTTCTTC. This encodes CASSQPTSSYNEQFF.

The J gene is TRBJ1-2, the V gene TRBV2; D is ambiguous. There are 14 residues in the CDR3. CDR1 and CDR2 from the germline V gene are SNHLY and FYNNEI. Trimming stripped 7 bases from V and 0 bases from J, with 12 bases between. CDR3 residues: CASTVETTNYGYTF. The CDR3 bases are TGTGCCAGCACAGTAGAGACAACTAACTATGGCTACACCTTC.